Presented here are 24 T cell receptor beta chains from one specimen sequenced in a study of memory CD4+ T cells and cytomegalovirus serostatus. TCRdb's table, derived via immunoSEQ multiplex PCR, lists solely in-frame clones and lacks some. The repertoire includes around 76,000 clones, 78% of them detected once, and roughly 2.6% sits in the top ten. The sort gate was single viable CD3+CD4+CD8-CD45RO+ cells for memory CD4+ T cells. The sample comprised memory CD4+ T cells from blood. These TCRs come from an adult in good health and CMV-seropositive.

The chain uses TRBV5-1 and TRBJ1-1, with D possibly TRBD1 on 5 matching bases. This CDR3 spans 12 amino acids. Per the germline V gene, CDR1 is SGHRS and CDR2 is YFSETQ. The V and J ends lost 2 bases and 3 bases respectively, with 5 bases between them. As DNA, the CDR3 is TGCGCCAGCAGCTTAGGGGACACTGAAGCTTTCTTT. It encodes CASSLGDTEAFF.

CDR3 nucleotide sequence: TGTGCCAGTAGTCTGGGACTTGCGGGAAGGAACACTGAAGCTTTCTTT. Amino acids: CASSLGLAGRNTEAFF. This sequence joins TRBV19 and TRBJ1-1; D is possibly TRBD1 (5 bases). The CDR3 is 16 residues long. V lost 5 bases and J lost 1, with 17 bases in between. The germline V gene encodes CDR1 LNHDA and CDR2 SQIVND (reference sequence).

J is TRBJ1-1 and V is TRBV7-2; 9 nucleotides agree with TRBD1. Unmatched junction bases numbered 5, after V lost 4 bases and J lost 8 bases. CDR3 length: 13 amino acids. CDR1 and CDR2 (germline): SGHTA, FQGNSA. CDR3 sequence reads: CASSSDRGFEAFF. For the CDR3, the DNA is TGTGCCAGCAGCTCGGACAGGGGCTTCGAAGCTTTCTTT.

This clone is labeled as medium-sized. This rearrangement joins TRBV4-1 to TRBJ1-2, with a weak D call TRBD1 (5 bases). V was shortened by 3 bases and J by 8 bases, with 13 bases between the two germline ends. Germline-derived CDR1 and CDR2 are MGHRA and YSYEKL. This CDR3 spans 13 amino acids. DNA for the CDR3: TGCGCCAGCAGCCATCGCGGGGGGGAAGGCTACACCTTC. It translates to CASSHRGGEGYTF.

This chain joins TRBV7-2 and TRBJ2-2; TRBD2 agrees at 9 bases. The CDR3 has 16 amino acids. The V gene's germline CDR1 is SGHTA and CDR2 FQGNSA. The V gene end was trimmed by 5 bases and the J gene end by 5 bases; junction bases not matched to a gene: 9. CDR3 loop: CASSLIAGVGTGELFF. The CDR3 DNA is TGTGCCAGCAGCCTTATAGCGGGGGTAGGGACCGGGGAGCTGTTTTTT.

The chain has TRBV6-6 and TRBJ1-5, with TRBD1 matching 8 bases. Germline V gene lookup returns CDR1 MNHNY and CDR2 SVGAGI (reference sequence). This CDR3 comprises 16 residues. V was pared by 2 bases and J by 3 bases, with 6 bases of the junction left unmatched. The CDR3: CASSYAQGVVNQPQHF. DNA of the CDR3: TGTGCCAGCAGTTACGCACAGGGGGTTGTCAATCAGCCCCAGCATTTT.

The rearrangement uses TRBV6-5 and TRBJ2-3; perhaps TRBD1 as D (6 bases). V lost 6 bases and J lost 2, with 15 bases in between. Germline assignment: CDR1 MNHEY and CDR2 SVGAGI. CDR3 length equals 15 residues. CDR3 loop: CASSRADRHTDTQYF. Written as DNA, the CDR3 is TGTGCCAGCAGCCGAGCGGACAGACACACAGATACGCAGTATTTT.

The chain combines TRBV27 with TRBJ2-1; 7 bases are shared with TRBD2. The germline CDR1 and CDR2 sequences are MNHEY and SMNVEV (reference sequence). J lost 0 bases, V lost 2 bases, and 4 bases had no gene match. The CDR3 has 16 residues. CDR3 sequence: CASSLGGLNSYNEQFF. The CDR3, as DNA: TGTGCCAGCAGTTTAGGGGGACTAAACTCCTACAATGAGCAGTTCTTC.

The rearrangement uses TRBV10-3 and TRBJ2-7; D unclear. The CDR3 runs to 13 residues. Trimming shortened V by 0 bases and J by 5 bases, and 8 bases separated the two germline ends. Germline V gene lookup returns CDR1 ENHRY and CDR2 SYGVKD. The CDR3 nucleotides are TGTGCCATCAGTGAGTCTCTGAGCCACGAGCAGTACGTC. Protein product: CAISESLSHEQYV.

The V call is TRBV12-2, the J call TRBJ1-5. TRBV12-2 is marked as a pseudogene. CDR3 size: 13 residues. CDR3 amino acids: CASRHSANQPQHF. The CDR3 nucleotides read TGTGCAAGTCGACACAGCGCCAATCAGCCCCAGCATTTT.

The V and J genes are TRBV29-1 and TRBJ1-1; D is undetermined. CDR3 length: 13 residues. V dropped 7 bases and J dropped 3 bases, with 15 bases sitting between them. Germline V gene data show CDR1 as SQVTM and CDR2 as ANQGSEA. The CDR3 coding sequence is TGCAGCGCCCTGGGAAGCGGGGACACTGAAGCTTTCTTT. This sequence encodes CSALGSGDTEAFF.

J is TRBJ1-3 and V is TRBV2; 7 bases are a match to TRBD1. V dropped 3 bases and J dropped 4; count of bases not matched to a gene: 6. In germline, CDR1 is SNHLY, CDR2 FYNNEI. This CDR3 is built from 15 residues. This chain's CDR3 is CASSEHQGQGNTIYF. The CDR3 DNA reads as TGTGCCAGCAGTGAGCACCAGGGACAGGGAAACACCATATATTTT.

In DNA, the CDR3 is TGTGCCAGCGTTAGAGCAGACAATCAGCCCCAGCATTTT. Translation gives CASVRADNQPQHF. The rearrangement uses TRBV28 and TRBJ1-5; D is uncertain. Germline V gene sequence: CDR1 MDHEN, CDR2 SYDVKM. Trimming cost V 8 bases and J 3 bases, with 11 bases left between them. The CDR3 length is 13 residues.

V usage is TRBV9 and J usage is TRBJ2-1, with TRBD2 matching over 11 bases. The CDR3 is 16 amino acids. Germline-derived CDR1 and CDR2 are SGDLS and YYNGEE. J gave up 6 bases and V 4 bases, and 9 bases lay outside the gene matches. In DNA, the CDR3 is TGTGCCAGCAGCACGAGTATAGCGGGAGGGTTCAATGAGCAGTTCTTC. It codes for CASSTSIAGGFNEQFF.

The V and J genes are TRBV7-9 and TRBJ2-7; no firm D call. V was trimmed by 5 bases and J by 2 bases, leaving 4 bases between them. The germline gives CDR1 SEHNR, CDR2 FQNEAQ (reference sequence). This CDR3 comprises 11 residues. In DNA form, the CDR3 reads TGTGCCAGCAGCCGAACCTACGAGCAGTACTTC. Its protein is CASSRTYEQYF.

The chain uses TRBV7-2 and TRBJ2-5; TRBD2 matches at 9 bases. Germline lookup yields CDR1 SGHTA and CDR2 FQGNSA. The CDR3 loop spans 16 amino acids. Germline trimming cut 1 base from V and 4 bases from J; bases unmatched to any gene: 7. CDR3 region: CASSLESAGGRETQYF. The CDR3 nucleotides are TGTGCCAGCAGCTTAGAATCGGCGGGGGGGCGAGAGACCCAGTACTTC. Drawing the rest from reference TRBV7-2 and TRBJ2-5, the complete variable domain is GAGVSQSPSNKVTEKGKDVELRCDPISGHTALYWYRQSLGQGLEFLIYFQGNSAPDKSGLPSDRFSAERTGGSVSTLTIQRTQQEDSAVYLCASSLESAGGRETQYFGPGTRLLVL.

The genes are TRBV5-1 and TRBJ1-2, with D perhaps TRBD1 (6 bases). CDR1 and CDR2 (germline): SGHRS, YFSETQ. This CDR3 has 14 amino acids. The ends were cut back, 4 bases at V and 7 bases at J, with 17 bases in the middle. The CDR3, as DNA: TGCGCCAGCAGCCCTTCGGGGGCGCGGAGTGGCTACACCTTC. Its translation is CASSPSGARSGYTF.

The chain is built from TRBV21-1 and TRBJ2-7; TRBD1, the table's D call, lacks a check against the DNA. TRBV21-1 is annotated as a pseudogene. This CDR3 is 13 amino acids long. The CDR3 reads CASSQTGQNEQYV. Here the CDR3 DNA reads TGTGCCAGCAGCCAAACTGGGCAGAACGAGCAGTACGTC.

The chain carries TRBV5-5 and TRBJ1-1; no clear D gene. Deletions cut 7 bases from V and 7 bases from J, with 14 bases between. This CDR3 region has 12 residues. Germline CDR1 reads SGHKS; CDR2 reads YYEKEE (reference sequence). This CDR3 reads CASARDWGEAFF. CDR3 DNA sequence: TGTGCCAGCGCCCGAGATTGGGGTGAAGCTTTCTTT.

The chain combines TRBV7-9 with TRBJ2-5, with 7 positions matching TRBD1. The CDR3 extends over 16 amino acids. From germline, CDR1 is SEHNR and CDR2 FQNEAQ (reference sequence). The V segment lost 6 bases and the J segment 5 bases; nucleotides outside the gene matches: 15. The CDR3: CASSQLGTAPLETQYF. CDR3 coding DNA: TGTGCCAGCAGTCAACTTGGGACAGCACCACTTGAGACCCAGTACTTC.

This chain links TRBV7-9 with TRBJ2-7, with D perhaps matching TRBD1 (5 bases). V lost 1 base and J lost 1, with 14 bases in between. CDR3 length: 16 amino acids. In germline, CDR1 is SEHNR, CDR2 FQNEAQ (reference sequence). CDR3 in amino acids: CASSLDSGIGSYEQYF. The CDR3 DNA reads as TGTGCCAGCAGCTTAGATTCAGGGATAGGTTCCTACGAGCAGTACTTC. Using reference TRBV7-9 and TRBJ2-7 for the parts outside the CDR3, the full variable domain is DTGVSQNPRHKITKRGQNVTFRCDPISEHNRLYWYRQTLGQGPEFLTYFQNEAQLEKSRLLSDRFSAERPKGSFSTLEIQRTEQGDSAMYLCASSLDSGIGSYEQYFGPGTRLTVT.

The chain carries TRBV7-2 and TRBJ2-7; D gene ambiguous. The CDR3 has 13 amino acids. Germline-derived CDR1 and CDR2 are SGHTA and FQGNSA. Deletions cut 1 base from V and 3 bases from J, with 7 bases between. The chain's CDR3 is CASSLDTLYEQYV. The CDR3 DNA reads TGTGCCAGCAGCTTAGACACCCTCTACGAGCAGTACGTC.

The chain links TRBV7-2 to TRBJ1-5; 8 bases are a match to TRBD1. J gave up 5 bases and V 5 bases, and 5 bases lay outside the gene matches. The germline V gene encodes CDR1 SGHTA and CDR2 FQGNSA. The CDR3 loop spans 14 amino acids. CDR3 sequence: CASSLRTGHQPQHF. CDR3 nucleotides: TGTGCCAGCAGCCTCCGGACAGGGCATCAGCCCCAGCATTTT.

V gene TRBV2 combines with J gene TRBJ1-2, with D tentatively TRBD1 (5 bases). Trimming left V 7 bases short and J 7 bases short, with 16 bases between. The germline gives CDR1 SNHLY, CDR2 FYNNEI. The CDR3 is made up of 13 amino acids. The CDR3 loop is CASTDQGGSGYTF. The DNA for the CDR3 is TGTGCCAGCACCGACCAGGGCGGGAGTGGCTACACCTTC.